The present T cell receptor beta chain was sequenced within a study of shared clonotypes between healthy human individuals. Measured with immunoSEQ multiplex PCR; TCRdb has only the in-frame clones, and not every one. The sample holds about 2.3 million clones, around 93% seen once. All donors were healthy HIV-negative adults lacking recent acute infections or vaccinations. Everyone who donated was a Caucasian adult who lived in Nashville, Tennessee. The CDR3 has 14 amino acids. Germline V gene lookup returns CDR1 SGDLS and CDR2 YYNGEE. V shed 0 bases and J shed 2 bases, with 9 bases lying between them. Findings of the study overall: Some clonotypes were shared by all four sorted-subset donors, while others were not shared. The non-shared ones had lower generation probabilities than the shared ones.

Of note for this clone: Its antigen is as yet unknown. In the same sample, other DNA sequences code for this CDR3.

This clonotype was obtained from a man between 18 and 35 years old in good health. Some clones in this sample may be carry-over from other donors' samples. The V gene is TRBV9, the J gene TRBJ2-7; the D gene is possibly TRBD1 (5 bases). Sequences were obtained from naive CD4+ T cells from PBMCs. Documented subset: CD45RA+ positively selected. This chain's CDR3 is CASSVAVGPYEQYF. CDR3 nucleotides: TGTGCCAGCAGCGTAGCGGTGGGGCCCTACGAGCAGTACTTC.